This T cell receptor (beta chain) was profiled in a study of CD8 T cells in Susac syndrome. This clonotype was observed once. The V gene's germline CDR1 is SEHNR and CDR2 FQNEAQ (reference sequence). V was cut by 7 bases and J by 2 bases, with 8 bases left in between. The CDR3 is 12 residues long. With random hexamers, reverse transcription was performed on about 0.5 to 1 ug of RNA. The method of amplification for TCR beta CDR3 was immunoSEQ multiplex PCR, covering 54 Vbeta and 13 Jbeta. TCRdb re-derived calls from the immunoSEQ multiplex PCR reads in MiXCR, one entry per CDR3 protein. The table shows 250,000 to 300,000 distinct CDR3 sequences, with around nine tenths occurring only once.

The source is a human donor with multiple sclerosis. The rearrangement uses TRBV7-9 and TRBJ2-5, with a possible D match to TRBD1 (6 bases). The sample consisted of CD8+ T cells from PBMCs. The CDR3 nucleotides are TGTGCCAGCACCCAGGGGCAAGAGACCCAGTACTTC. The encoded protein is CASTQGQETQYF.